Following are 22 T cell receptor beta chains from one sample sequenced in a study of CD8+ T cells in alopecia areata. Treatment of the sample: oral pan-JAK inhibitor, 5-10 mg twice daily. RNA extraction was followed by reverse transcription into cDNA, which acted as the sequencing template. Generated by immunoSEQ multiplex PCR, the TCRdb table keeps only in-frame clones and is missing some. The table has over 95,000 clones, approximately 55% seen once. The sample was CD4+ T cells sorted from blood, taken at week 24, from a patient treated with tofacitinib. The receptors here all came from a human donor with alopecia areata.

This clone was counted a few times. V is TRBV30 and J is TRBJ1-1; no definite D call. CDR1 GTSNPN and CDR2 SVGIG come from the germline V gene (reference sequence). The CDR3 spans 14 residues. The ends were cut back, 4 bases at V and 3 bases at J, with 15 bases in the middle. The CDR3 is CAWNGGPADTEAFF. In DNA form, the CDR3 reads TGTGCCTGGAACGGCGGGCCGGCCGACACTGAAGCTTTCTTT.

V gene TRBV15 combines with J gene TRBJ1-2; 7 nucleotides line up with TRBD1. The CDR3 spans 15 residues. With V trimmed by 0 bases and J by 4 bases, 5 bases remained unmatched. From germline, CDR1 is LNHNV and CDR2 YYDKDF (reference sequence). The CDR3 DNA follows: TGTGCCACCAGCAGAGAGGTAGGGGGCGGCTATGGCTACACCTTC. Its translation is CATSREVGGGYGYTF.

The chain joins TRBV20-1 to TRBJ1-4, with D unclear. CDR1 and CDR2 from the germline V gene are DFQATT and SNEGSKA (reference sequence). The CDR3 is made up of 11 amino acids. The V gene lost 2 bases and the J gene lost 7 bases, with 5 bases spanning the gap. The CDR3 region has the DNA TGCAGTGCTAGAAAAGGTGAAAAACTGTTTTTT. It is translated as CSARKGEKLFF.

This clone was seen more than once but under ten times. J is TRBJ2-2 and V is TRBV4-3; D gene unclear. The CDR3 runs 16 residues. Germline V lookup: CDR1 LGHNA, CDR2 YSLEER. V gave up 0 bases and J gave up 2 bases, with 10 bases separating them. The CDR3 DNA follows: TGCGCCAGCAGCCAAGATTTCGGCGGTAACACCGGGGAGCTGTTTTTT. This codes for CASSQDFGGNTGELFF.

The chain couples TRBV6-5 to TRBJ2-7, with 13 bases lining up with TRBD2. Trimming took 0 bases from V and 6 from J; bases not matched to a gene: 2. CDR1 MNHEY and CDR2 SVGAGI come from the germline V gene. CDR3 length: 15 residues. The CDR3, as DNA: TGTGCCAGCAGTTACTCGACTAGCGGGGGGAGCGAGCAGTACTTC. It is translated as CASSYSTSGGSEQYF.

The J gene is TRBJ2-3, the V gene TRBV4-3; TRBD2 agrees at 7 bases. This CDR3 contains 15 residues. CDR1 is LGHNA, CDR2 YSLEER, per germline. Germline trimming cut 1 base from V and 6 bases from J; bases unmatched to any gene: 7. The CDR3 sequence: CASSQVGGGGDTQYF. CDR3 coding DNA: TGCGCCAGCAGCCAAGTTGGCGGGGGAGGTGATACGCAGTATTTT.

This chain connects TRBV7-2 to TRBJ1-1, with TRBD1 identical over 10 bases. V shed 4 bases and J 5 bases; nucleotides not matched to a gene: 1. The CDR3 contains 13 residues. Per germline, CDR1 SGHTA and CDR2 FQGNSA. This CDR3 is CASSWDRGTEAFF. CDR3 nucleotides: TGTGCCAGCAGCTGGGACAGGGGTACTGAAGCTTTCTTT.

This rearrangement joins TRBV29-1 to TRBJ2-2, with 13 bases identical to TRBD2. Trimming cost V 3 bases and J 0 bases; bases outside gene matches: 1. Germline V gives CDR1 SQVTM, CDR2 ANQGSEA. The CDR3 covers 16 residues. The CDR3 protein is CSVETSGGTNTGELFF. The CDR3 region has the DNA TGCAGCGTTGAGACTAGCGGGGGGACGAACACCGGGGAGCTGTTTTTT.

The CDR3 sequence: CASSETGTSFNEQFF. CDR3 DNA sequence: TGCGCCAGCAGCGAAACCGGGACGTCGTTCAATGAGCAGTTCTTC. This chain connects TRBV5-1 to TRBJ2-1; D tentatively reads TRBD1 or TRBD2 (5 bases each). Germline CDR1 reads SGHRS; CDR2 reads YFSETQ. Trimming removed 4 bases from V and 6 bases from J, with 17 bases in between. This CDR3 has 15 amino acids.

J is TRBJ1-6 and V is TRBV4-3; 7 bases line up with TRBD1. Germline V lookup: CDR1 LGHNA, CDR2 YSLEER. The trim removed 4 bases at V and 7 bases at J, leaving 10 bases unmatched. This CDR3 region has 16 residues. The CDR3 sequence: CASSRTDRARNSPLHF. In DNA, the CDR3 is TGCGCCAGCAGCCGAACAGACAGGGCAAGGAATTCACCCCTCCACTTT.

The chain joins TRBV29-1 to TRBJ1-1; D might be TRBD1 (5 bases). The V gene lost 1 base and the J gene lost 5 bases, with 11 bases spanning the gap. The CDR3 totals 13 residues. Germline loops: CDR1 SQVTM, CDR2 ANQGSEA. The CDR3 region is CSVEVQVATEAFF. In nucleotides, the CDR3 is TGCAGCGTTGAAGTACAGGTTGCGACTGAAGCTTTCTTT.

The CDR3 loop reads CASSGLQTNYGYTF. CDR3 DNA sequence: TGTGCCAGCAGTGGGTTACAGACTAACTATGGCTACACCTTC. The rearrangement joins TRBV2 to TRBJ1-2; no reliable D call. Germline CDR1 is SNHLY and CDR2 is FYNNEI. The V and J ends lost 4 bases and 0 bases respectively, with 9 bases between them. The CDR3 spans 14 residues.

The genes are TRBV9 and TRBJ1-1, with unresolved D. Germline CDR1 reads SGDLS; CDR2 reads YYNGEE. This CDR3 is 14 amino acids long. Trimming pared 5 bases from V and 1 base from J, leaving 12 bases between. CDR3 region: CASSREVANTEAFF. The CDR3 region has the DNA TGTGCCAGCAGTAGGGAAGTGGCGAACACTGAAGCTTTCTTT.

This sequence joins TRBV29-1 and TRBJ1-3; D gene uncertain. Per the germline V gene, CDR1 is SQVTM and CDR2 is ANQGSEA. The V end was cut by 4 bases, the J end by 0 bases, with 7 bases between. This CDR3 has 13 residues. The CDR3 loop is CSVGQSSGNTIYF. The CDR3 nucleotides are TGCAGCGTTGGACAATCCTCTGGAAACACCATATATTTT.

This clone has only one observation. Other nucleotide sequences in the sample specify the same CDR3. In DNA, the CDR3 is TGTGCCTGGAGTAGGACAGGGGGCACTGAAGCTTTCTTT. It yields the protein CAWSRTGGTEAFF. V usage is TRBV30 and J usage is TRBJ1-1, with TRBD1 matching over 10 bases. After removal of 2 bases from V and 4 bases from J, the junction contained 1 base not matched to a gene. The germline CDR1 and CDR2 sequences are GTSNPN and SVGIG (reference sequence). This CDR3 spans 13 amino acids.

This clone has only a few counts. J is TRBJ1-6 and V is TRBV25-1; 9 bases align to TRBD1. V was clipped by 4 bases and J by 9 bases; unmatched bases: 7. Germline-derived CDR1 and CDR2 are MGHDK and SYGVNS. CDR3 length: 15 residues. CDR3 loop: CASSVRDRVGSPLHF. The DNA for the CDR3 is TGTGCCAGCAGTGTCCGGGACAGGGTGGGTTCACCCCTCCACTTT.

The chain links TRBV3-2 to TRBJ2-2; TRBD2 is the table's D call, not checked against the DNA. TRBV3-2 is designated a pseudogene. The CDR3 length is 9 residues. CDR3 amino acids: CALPGELFF. The CDR3 DNA follows: TGTGCTCTTCCCGGGGAGCTGTTTTTT.

The chain is built from TRBV6-6 and TRBJ2-7, with 10 bases lining up with TRBD2. The CDR3 loop spans 15 amino acids. V shed 0 bases and J 4 bases; nucleotides not matched to a gene: 3. CDR1 is MNHNY and CDR2 is SVGAGI in the germline V gene (reference sequence). DNA of the CDR3: TGTGCCAGCAGTTACTCTACTAGCGGGGCATACGAGCAGTACTTC. It specifies CASSYSTSGAYEQYF.

This clone has at least ten counts. The V and J genes are TRBV18 and TRBJ2-3; D is possibly TRBD1 (5 bases). Germline-derived CDR1 and CDR2 are KGHSH and LQKENI. Trimming stripped 3 bases from V and 10 bases from J, with 17 bases between. This CDR3 spans 14 amino acids. Here the CDR3 reads CASSPPGASWAQYF. The CDR3 nucleotides read TGTGCCAGCTCACCCCCTGGGGCCAGTTGGGCGCAGTATTTT.

This clone was recorded a few times. The chain recombines TRBV9 with TRBJ1-6; D is unclear. The V and J ends lost 2 bases and 6 bases respectively, with 12 bases between them. The germline CDR1 and CDR2 sequences are SGDLS and YYNGEE. This CDR3 is 15 amino acids long. The CDR3 region has the DNA TGTGCCAGCAGCGTTTCACCGCTTTCTAATTCACCCCTCCACTTT. Translation: CASSVSPLSNSPLHF.

V is TRBV9 and J is TRBJ2-3; a possible D gene is TRBD1 (5 bases). Germline CDR1 and CDR2: SGDLS and YYNGEE. The length of the CDR3 is 14 residues. V shed 4 bases and J shed 6 bases, with 15 bases lying between them. The CDR3 DNA sequence: TGTGCCAGCAGCTTTGCTTTGGGGCGGGATACGCAGTATTTT. This translates into CASSFALGRDTQYF.

The rearrangement joins TRBV6-5 to TRBJ1-1; 9 nucleotides align to TRBD1. The CDR3 totals 16 residues. Germline loops: CDR1 MNHEY, CDR2 SVGAGI. After removal of 0 bases from V and 5 bases from J, the junction contained 7 bases not matched to a gene. The CDR3 DNA is TGTGCCAGCAGTTACTCGTTGTTGGGACAGGGAACTGAAGCTTTCTTT. Translation: CASSYSLLGQGTEAFF.